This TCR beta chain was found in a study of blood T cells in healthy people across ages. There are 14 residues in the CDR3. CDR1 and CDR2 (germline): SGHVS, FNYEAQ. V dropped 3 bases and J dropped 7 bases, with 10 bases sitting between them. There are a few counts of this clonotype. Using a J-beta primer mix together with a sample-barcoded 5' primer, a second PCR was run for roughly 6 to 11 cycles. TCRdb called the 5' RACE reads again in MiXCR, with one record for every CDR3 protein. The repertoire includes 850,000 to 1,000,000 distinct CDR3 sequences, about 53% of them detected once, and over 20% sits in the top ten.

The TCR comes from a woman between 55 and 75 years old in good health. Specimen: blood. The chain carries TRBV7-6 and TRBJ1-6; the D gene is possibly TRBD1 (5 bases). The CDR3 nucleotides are TGTGCCAGCAGCTTGATGGGGGGGAATTCACCCCTCCACTTT. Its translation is CASSLMGGNSPLHF.